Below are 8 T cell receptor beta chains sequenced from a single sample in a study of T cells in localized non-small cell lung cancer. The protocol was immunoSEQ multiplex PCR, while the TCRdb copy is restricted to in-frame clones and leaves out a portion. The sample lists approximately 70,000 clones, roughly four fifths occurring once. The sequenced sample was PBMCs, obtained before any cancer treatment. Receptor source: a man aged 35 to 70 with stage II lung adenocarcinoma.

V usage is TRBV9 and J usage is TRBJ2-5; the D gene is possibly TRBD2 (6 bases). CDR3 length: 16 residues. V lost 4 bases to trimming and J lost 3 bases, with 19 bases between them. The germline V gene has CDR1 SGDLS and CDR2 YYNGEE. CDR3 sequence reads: CASSPRTGRREETQYF. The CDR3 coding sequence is TGTGCCAGCAGCCCAAGGACTGGGAGGCGAGAAGAGACCCAGTACTTC.

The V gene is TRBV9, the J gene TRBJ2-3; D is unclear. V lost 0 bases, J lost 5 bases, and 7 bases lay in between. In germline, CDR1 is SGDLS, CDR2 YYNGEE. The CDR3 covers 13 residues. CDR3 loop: CASSVGIIDTQYF. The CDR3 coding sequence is TGTGCCAGCAGCGTAGGAATTATAGATACGCAGTATTTT.

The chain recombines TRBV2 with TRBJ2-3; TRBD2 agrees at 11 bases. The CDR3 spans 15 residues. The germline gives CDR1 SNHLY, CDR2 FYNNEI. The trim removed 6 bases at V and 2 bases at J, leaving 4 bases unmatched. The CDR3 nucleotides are TGTGCCAGCAGCGGGACTAGCGGAGTCACAGATACGCAGTATTTT. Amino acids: CASSGTSGVTDTQYF.

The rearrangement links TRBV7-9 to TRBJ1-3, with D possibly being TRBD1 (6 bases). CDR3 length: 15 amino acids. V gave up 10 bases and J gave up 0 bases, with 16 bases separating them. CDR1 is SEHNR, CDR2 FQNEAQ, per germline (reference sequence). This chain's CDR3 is CAIQGQGASGNTIYF. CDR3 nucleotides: TGTGCCATCCAGGGGCAGGGAGCCTCTGGAAACACCATATATTTT.

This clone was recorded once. CDR3 DNA: TGTGCCAGCAGCCTTGGACAGACTAGCAATCAGCCCCAGCATTTT. Translated: CASSLGQTSNQPQHF. The chain joins TRBV7-2 to TRBJ1-5; tentatively, D is TRBD1 (6 bases). The V end was cut by 5 bases, the J end by 0 bases, with 11 bases between. Germline V gene sequence: CDR1 SGHTA, CDR2 FQGNSA. The CDR3 contains 15 residues.

The CDR3 DNA reads as TGTGCCAGCAGCAAGACCGGGGGAGCGTACACCTACGAGCAGTACTTC. This translates into CASSKTGGAYTYEQYF. The chain joins TRBV5-4 to TRBJ2-7; D is possibly TRBD2 (6 bases). CDR3 length equals 16 residues. Germline assignment: CDR1 SGHNT and CDR2 YYREEE (reference sequence). V lost 4 bases and J 2 bases, leaving 19 bases between the germline ends.

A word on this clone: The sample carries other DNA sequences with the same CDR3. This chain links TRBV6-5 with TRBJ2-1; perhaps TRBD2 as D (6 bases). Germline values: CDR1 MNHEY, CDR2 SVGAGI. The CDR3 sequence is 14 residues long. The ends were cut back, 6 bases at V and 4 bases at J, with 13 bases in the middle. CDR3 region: CASRWTGEYNEQFF. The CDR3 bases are TGTGCCAGCAGATGGACGGGGGAATACAATGAGCAGTTCTTC.

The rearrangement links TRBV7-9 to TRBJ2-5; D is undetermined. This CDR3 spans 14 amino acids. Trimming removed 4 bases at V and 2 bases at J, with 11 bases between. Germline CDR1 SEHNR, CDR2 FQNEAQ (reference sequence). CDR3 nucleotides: TGTGCCAGCAGCTCCCCACACGGACAAGAGACCCAGTACTTC. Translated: CASSSPHGQETQYF.